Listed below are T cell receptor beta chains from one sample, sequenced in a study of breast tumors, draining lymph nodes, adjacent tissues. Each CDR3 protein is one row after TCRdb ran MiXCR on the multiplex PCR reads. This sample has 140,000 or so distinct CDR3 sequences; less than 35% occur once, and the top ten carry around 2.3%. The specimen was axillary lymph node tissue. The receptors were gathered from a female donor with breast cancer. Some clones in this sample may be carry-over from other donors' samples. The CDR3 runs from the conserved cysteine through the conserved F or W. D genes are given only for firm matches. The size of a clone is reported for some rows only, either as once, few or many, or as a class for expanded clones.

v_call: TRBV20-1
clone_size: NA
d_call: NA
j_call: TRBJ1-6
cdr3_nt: TGCAGTGCTAGGCAGAGCTCCTATAATTCACCCCTCCACTTT
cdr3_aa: CSARQSSYNSPLHF

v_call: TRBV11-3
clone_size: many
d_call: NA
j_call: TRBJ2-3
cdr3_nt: TGTGCCAGCAGCCCCGGGGGTACTCACACAGATACGCAGTATTTT
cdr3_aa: CASSPGGTHTDTQYF

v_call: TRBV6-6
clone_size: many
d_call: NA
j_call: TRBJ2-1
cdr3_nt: TGTGCCAGCAGTTACCTGGGGGATTCCTACAATGAGCAGTTCTTC
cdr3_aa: CASSYLGDSYNEQFF

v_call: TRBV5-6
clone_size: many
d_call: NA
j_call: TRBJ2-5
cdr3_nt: TGTGCCAGCAGCTTGGAAGGACCCGTAGAGACCCAGTACTTC
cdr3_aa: CASSLEGPVETQYF

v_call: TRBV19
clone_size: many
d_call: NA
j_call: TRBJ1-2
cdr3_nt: TGTGCCAGTAGTAACAATAACTATGGCTACACCTTC
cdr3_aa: CASSNNNYGYTF

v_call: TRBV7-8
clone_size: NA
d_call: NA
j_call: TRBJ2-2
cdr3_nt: TGTGCCAGCAGCTTAGGGGGCTGTGCGAACACCGGGGAGCTGTTTTTT
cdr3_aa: CASSLGGCANTGELFF

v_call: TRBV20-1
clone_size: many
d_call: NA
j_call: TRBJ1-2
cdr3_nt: TGCAGTGCTAGAGACCCAGAGCTAGGGTCCGGGGGCTACACCTTC
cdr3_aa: CSARDPELGSGGYTF

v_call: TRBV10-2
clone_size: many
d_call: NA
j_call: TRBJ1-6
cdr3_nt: TGCGCCAGCAGGTTTGCCCAGAGCTCCTATAATTCACCCCTCCACTTT
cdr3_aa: CASRFAQSSYNSPLHF

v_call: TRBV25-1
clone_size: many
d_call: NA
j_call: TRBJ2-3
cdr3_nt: TGTGCCAGCAGTGGGTCGGGGAAACCAGATACGCAGTATTTT
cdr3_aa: CASSGSGKPDTQYF

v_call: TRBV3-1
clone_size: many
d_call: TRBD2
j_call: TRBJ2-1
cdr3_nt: TGTGCCAGCAGCCAAGATCCGGGAGGGGCGCGGGGGGCAGGGGATGAGCAGTTCTTC
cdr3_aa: CASSQDPGGARGAGDEQFF

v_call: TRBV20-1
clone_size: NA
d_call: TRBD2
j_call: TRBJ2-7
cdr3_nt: TGCAGCGCTAGAGATTGGCGGGGGAGCTCCTACGAGCAGCACTTC
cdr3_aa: CSARDWRGSSYEQHF

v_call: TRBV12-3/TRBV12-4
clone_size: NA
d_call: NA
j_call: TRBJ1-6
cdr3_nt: TGTGCCAGCAGTTTATCTTCACCCCTCCACTTT
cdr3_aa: CASSLSSPLHF

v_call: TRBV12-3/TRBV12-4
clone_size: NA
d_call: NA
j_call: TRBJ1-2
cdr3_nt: TGTGCCAGCAGCCACCCCCGAGGGTCTGGCTACACCTTC
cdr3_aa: CASSHPRGSGYTF

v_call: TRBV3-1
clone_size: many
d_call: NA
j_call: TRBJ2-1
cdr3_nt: TGTGCCAGCAGCCCGGACTACTACAATGAGCAGTTCTTC
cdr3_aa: CASSPDYYNEQFF

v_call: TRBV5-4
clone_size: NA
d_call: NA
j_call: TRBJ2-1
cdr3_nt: TGTGCCAGCAGCTTTTCCGGGATAGGGAAGGCCAATGAGCAGTTCTTC
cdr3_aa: CASSFSGIGKANEQFF

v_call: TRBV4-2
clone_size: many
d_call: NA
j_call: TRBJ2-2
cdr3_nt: TGTGCCAGCAGCCAAGCTTCAGGAGGGTATCCGAACACCGGGGAGCTGTTTTTT
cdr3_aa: CASSQASGGYPNTGELFF

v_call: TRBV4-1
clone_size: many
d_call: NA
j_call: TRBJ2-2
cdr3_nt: TGCGCCAGCAGCTTGACAGAGATCACCGGGGAGCTGTTTTTT
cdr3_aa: CASSLTEITGELFF

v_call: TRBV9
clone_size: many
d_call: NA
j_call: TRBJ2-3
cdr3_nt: TGTGCCAGCAGCGCTTTCTTAACAGATACGCAGTATTTT
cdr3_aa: CASSAFLTDTQYF

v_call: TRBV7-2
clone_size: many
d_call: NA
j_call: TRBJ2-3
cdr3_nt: TGTGCCAGCAGCTCCCCGGGAGTCACAGATACGCAGTATTTT
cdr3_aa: CASSSPGVTDTQYF

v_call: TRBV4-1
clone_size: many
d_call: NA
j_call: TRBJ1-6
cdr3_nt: TGCGCCAGCAGCCAAGATCAGGGGTCCTCACCCCTCCACTTT
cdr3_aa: CASSQDQGSSPLHF

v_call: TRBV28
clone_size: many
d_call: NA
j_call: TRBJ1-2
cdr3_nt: TGTGCCAGCAGACCCCCTGGGAGGGAAGGCTACACCTTC
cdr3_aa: CASRPPGREGYTF

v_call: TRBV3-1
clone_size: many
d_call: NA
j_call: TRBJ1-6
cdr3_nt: TGTGCCAGCAGCCAAGCGGGAAATAATTCACCCCTCCACTTT
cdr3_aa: CASSQAGNNSPLHF

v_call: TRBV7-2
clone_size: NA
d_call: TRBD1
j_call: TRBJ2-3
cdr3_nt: TGTGCGTCAGCTACCGTGGGACAGCTAACAGATACGCAGTATTTT
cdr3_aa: CASATVGQLTDTQYF

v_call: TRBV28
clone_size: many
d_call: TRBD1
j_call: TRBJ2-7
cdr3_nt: TGTGCCAGCAGCTCTATCGGGACAGGGTCTTACGAGCAGTACTTC
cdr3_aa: CASSSIGTGSYEQYF

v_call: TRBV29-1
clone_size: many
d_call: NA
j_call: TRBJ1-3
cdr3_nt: TGCAGCGTGCGTTTGGGCTCTGGAAACACCATATATTTT
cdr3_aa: CSVRLGSGNTIYF

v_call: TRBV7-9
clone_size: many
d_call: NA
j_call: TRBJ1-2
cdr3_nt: TGTGCCAGCGAGAGAACTTATGGCTACACCTTC
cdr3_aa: CASERTYGYTF

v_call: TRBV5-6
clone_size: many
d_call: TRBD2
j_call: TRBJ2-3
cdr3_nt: TGTGCCAGCACCTACGGACTAGCGCAGAACACAGATACGCAGTATTTT
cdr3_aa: CASTYGLAQNTDTQYF

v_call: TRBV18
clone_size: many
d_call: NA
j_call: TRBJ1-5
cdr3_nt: TGTGCCAGCTCACCGGGGCAGCCCACCAGTACTCAGCCCCAGCATTTT
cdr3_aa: CASSPGQPTSTQPQHF

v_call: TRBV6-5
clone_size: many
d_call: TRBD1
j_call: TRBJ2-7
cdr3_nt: TGTGCCAGCAGTCTCCGGGACAGGGGCTCCTACGAGCAGTACTTC
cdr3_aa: CASSLRDRGSYEQYF

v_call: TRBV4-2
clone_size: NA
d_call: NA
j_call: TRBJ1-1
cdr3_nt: TGTGCCAGCAGCCAAGATACAGCGGAAGCTTTCTTT
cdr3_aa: CASSQDTAEAFF

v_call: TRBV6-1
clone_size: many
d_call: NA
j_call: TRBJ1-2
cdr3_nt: TGTGCCAGCAGTGAGCAGGGTGGGGGAAACGGTGGCTACACCTTC
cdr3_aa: CASSEQGGGNGGYTF

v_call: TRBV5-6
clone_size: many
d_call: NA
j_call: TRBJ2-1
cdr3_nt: TGTGCCAGCAGTGGGGGGGGCGGGGGCTATGAGCAGTTCTTC
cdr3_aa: CASSGGGGGYEQFF

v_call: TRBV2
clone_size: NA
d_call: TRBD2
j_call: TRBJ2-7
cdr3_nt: TGTGCCAGCAGCCCCGGGACTAGCGGACCCTACGAGCAGTACTTC
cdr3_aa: CASSPGTSGPYEQYF

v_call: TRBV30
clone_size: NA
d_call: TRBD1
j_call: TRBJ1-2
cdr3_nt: TGTGCCTGGGACAGGGGGACCTATGGCTACACCTTC
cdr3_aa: CAWDRGTYGYTF

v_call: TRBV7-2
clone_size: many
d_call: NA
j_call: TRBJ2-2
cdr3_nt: TGTGCCAGCAGCCGGAGGGGCTCTGGGGCCGGGGAGCTGTTTTTT
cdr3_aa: CASSRRGSGAGELFF

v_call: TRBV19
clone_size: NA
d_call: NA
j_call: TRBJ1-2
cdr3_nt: TGTGCCACCTCCAGGGGTGACTATGGCTACACCTTC
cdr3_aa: CATSRGDYGYTF

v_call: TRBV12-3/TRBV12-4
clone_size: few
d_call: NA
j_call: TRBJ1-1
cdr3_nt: TGTGCCAGCAGGGCGGGGATATTGAACACTGAAGCTTTCTTT
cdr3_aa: CASRAGILNTEAFF

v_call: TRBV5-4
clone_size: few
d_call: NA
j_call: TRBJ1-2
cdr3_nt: TGTGCCAGCAGCTTGACCGGGACTGCCTGTGGCTACACCTTC
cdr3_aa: CASSLTGTACGYTF

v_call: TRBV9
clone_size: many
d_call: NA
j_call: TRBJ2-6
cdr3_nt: TGTGCCAGCAGCGTAGATGGCAGGGCAGTGGTGGCCAACGTCCTGACTTTC
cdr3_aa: CASSVDGRAVVANVLTF

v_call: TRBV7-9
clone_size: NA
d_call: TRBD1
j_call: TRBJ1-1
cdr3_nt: TGTGCCAGCAGCCACTACCAGACAGGGGTTGGAACTGAAGCTTTCTTT
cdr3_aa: CASSHYQTGVGTEAFF

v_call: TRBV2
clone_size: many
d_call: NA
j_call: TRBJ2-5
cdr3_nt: TGTGCCAGCAGCGAGGGTCGAGAGACCCAGTACTTC
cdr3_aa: CASSEGRETQYF

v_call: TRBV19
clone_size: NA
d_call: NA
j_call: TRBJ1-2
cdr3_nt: TGTGCCAGTAGTATAAGGACAGTAAACTATGGCTACACCTTC
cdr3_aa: CASSIRTVNYGYTF

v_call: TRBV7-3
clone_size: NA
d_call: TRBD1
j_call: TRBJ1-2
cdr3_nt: TGTGCCAGCAGCCAAACCCCCGGGACAGCCTCGACGTATGGCTACACCTTC
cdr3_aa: CASSQTPGTASTYGYTF

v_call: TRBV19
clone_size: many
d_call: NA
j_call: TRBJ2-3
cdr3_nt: TGTGCCAGTAGTATAGATGGGCAAGGGGTAGGGGCAGATACGCAGTATTTT
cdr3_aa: CASSIDGQGVGADTQYF

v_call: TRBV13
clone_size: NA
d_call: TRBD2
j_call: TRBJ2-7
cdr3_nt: TGTGCCAGCAGCTATCCGGGACTAGCGGGGGGAACCTACGAGCAGTACTTC
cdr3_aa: CASSYPGLAGGTYEQYF

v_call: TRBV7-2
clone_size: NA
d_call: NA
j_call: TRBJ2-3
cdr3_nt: TGTGCCAGCAGCTTATTTGGTAGCGGCAGCACAGATACGCAGTATTTT
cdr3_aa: CASSLFGSGSTDTQYF

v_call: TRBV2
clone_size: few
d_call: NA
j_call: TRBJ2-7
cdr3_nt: TGTGCCAGCAGAACGGACAGTTACGAGCAGTACTTC
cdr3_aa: CASRTDSYEQYF

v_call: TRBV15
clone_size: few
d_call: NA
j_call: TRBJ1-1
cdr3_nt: TGTGCCACCAGCAGCTCAGGTCTCGCTTACTCTGAAGCTTTCTTT
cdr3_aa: CATSSSGLAYSEAFF